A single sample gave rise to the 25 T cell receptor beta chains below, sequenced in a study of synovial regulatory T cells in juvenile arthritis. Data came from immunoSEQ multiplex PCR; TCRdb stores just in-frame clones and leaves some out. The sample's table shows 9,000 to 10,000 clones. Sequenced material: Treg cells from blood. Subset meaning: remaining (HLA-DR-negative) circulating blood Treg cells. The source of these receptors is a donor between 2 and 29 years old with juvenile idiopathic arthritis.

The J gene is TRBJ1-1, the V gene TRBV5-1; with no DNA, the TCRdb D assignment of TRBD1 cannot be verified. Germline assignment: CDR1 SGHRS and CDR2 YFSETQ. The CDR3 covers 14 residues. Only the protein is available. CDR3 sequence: CASKSGGLNTEAFF.

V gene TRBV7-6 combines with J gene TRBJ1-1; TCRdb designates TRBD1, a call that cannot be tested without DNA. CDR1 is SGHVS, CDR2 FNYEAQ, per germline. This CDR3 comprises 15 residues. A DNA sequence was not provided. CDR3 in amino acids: CASSTIQGMNTEAFF.

CDR3 residues: CASSQVGQMNTEAFF. The V and J genes are TRBV4-2 and TRBJ1-1; the TCRdb D gene call, TRBD1, has no DNA to confirm it. The germline V gene has CDR1 LGHNA and CDR2 YNFKEQ. The CDR3 covers 15 residues. This entry has no DNA.

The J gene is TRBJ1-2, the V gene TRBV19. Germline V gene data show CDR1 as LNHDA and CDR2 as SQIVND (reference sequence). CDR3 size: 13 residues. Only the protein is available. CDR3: CASSEGNHYGYTF.

The CDR3 reads CASSLHTGGNYGYTF. The J gene is TRBJ1-2, the V gene TRBV7-9. CDR1 SEHNR and CDR2 FQNEAQ come from the germline V gene (reference sequence). The CDR3 totals 15 residues. There is no recorded DNA.

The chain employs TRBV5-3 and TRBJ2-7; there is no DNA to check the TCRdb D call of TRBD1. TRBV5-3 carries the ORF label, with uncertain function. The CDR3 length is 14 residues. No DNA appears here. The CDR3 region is CARSNRTVGDEQYF.

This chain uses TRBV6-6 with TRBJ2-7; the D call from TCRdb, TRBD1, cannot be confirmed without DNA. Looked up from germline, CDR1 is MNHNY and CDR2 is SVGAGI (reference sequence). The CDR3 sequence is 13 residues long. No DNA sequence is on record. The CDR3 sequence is CASRGQTGVEQYF.

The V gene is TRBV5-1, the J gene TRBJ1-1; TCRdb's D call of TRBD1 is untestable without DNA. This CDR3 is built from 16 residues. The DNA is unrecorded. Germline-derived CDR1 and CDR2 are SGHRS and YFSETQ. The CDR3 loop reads CASSPSWTGRNTEAFF.

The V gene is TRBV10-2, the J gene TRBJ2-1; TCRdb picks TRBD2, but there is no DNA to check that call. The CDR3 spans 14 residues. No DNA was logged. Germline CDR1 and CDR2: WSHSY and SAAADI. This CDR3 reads CASSVLAGPNEQFF.

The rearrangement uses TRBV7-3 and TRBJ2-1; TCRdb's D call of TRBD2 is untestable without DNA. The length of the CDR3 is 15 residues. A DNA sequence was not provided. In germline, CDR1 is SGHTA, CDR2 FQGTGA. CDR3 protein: CASSLLGTSVNEQFF.

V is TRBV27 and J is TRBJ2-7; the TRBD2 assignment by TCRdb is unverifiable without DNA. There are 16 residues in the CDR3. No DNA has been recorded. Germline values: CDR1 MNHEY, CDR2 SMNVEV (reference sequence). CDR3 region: CASRELAGGSSYEQYF.

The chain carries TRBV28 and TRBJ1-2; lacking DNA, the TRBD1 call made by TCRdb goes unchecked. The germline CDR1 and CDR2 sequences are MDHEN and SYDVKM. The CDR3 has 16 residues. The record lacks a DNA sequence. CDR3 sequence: CASSTPMGTANYGYTF.

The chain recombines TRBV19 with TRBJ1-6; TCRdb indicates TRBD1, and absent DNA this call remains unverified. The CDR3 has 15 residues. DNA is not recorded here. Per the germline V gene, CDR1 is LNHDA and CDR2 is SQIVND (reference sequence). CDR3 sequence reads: CASTPNRSGQLPLHF.

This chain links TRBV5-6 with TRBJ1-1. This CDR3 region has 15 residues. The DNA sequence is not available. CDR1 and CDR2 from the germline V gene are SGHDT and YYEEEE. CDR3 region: CASSWDVKRDTEAFF.

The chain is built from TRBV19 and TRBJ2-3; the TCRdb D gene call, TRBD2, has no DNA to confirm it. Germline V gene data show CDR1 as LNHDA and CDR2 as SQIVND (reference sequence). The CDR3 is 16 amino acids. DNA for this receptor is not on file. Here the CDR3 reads CASSTRAGVVTDTQYF. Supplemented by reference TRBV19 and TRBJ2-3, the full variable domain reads DGGITQSPKYLFRKEGQNVTLSCEQNLNHDAMYWYRQDPGQGLRLIYYSQIVNDFQKGDIAEGYSVSREKKESFPLTVTSAQKNPTAFYLCASSTRAGVVTDTQYFGPGTRLTVL.

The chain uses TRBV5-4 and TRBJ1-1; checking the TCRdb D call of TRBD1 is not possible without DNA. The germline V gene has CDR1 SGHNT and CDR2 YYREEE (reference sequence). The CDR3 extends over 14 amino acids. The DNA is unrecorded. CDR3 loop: CASSLEQANTEAFF.

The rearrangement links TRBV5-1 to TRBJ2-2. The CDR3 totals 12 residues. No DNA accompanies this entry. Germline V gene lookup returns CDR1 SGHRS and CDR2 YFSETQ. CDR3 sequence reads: CASSLEVTELFF.

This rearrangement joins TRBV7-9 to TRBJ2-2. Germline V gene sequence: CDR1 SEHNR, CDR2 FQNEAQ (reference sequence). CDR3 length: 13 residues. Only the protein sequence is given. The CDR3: CASSLLGAGELFF.

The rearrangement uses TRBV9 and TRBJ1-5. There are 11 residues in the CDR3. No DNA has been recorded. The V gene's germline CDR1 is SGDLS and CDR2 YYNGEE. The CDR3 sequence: CASSPRRPQHF.

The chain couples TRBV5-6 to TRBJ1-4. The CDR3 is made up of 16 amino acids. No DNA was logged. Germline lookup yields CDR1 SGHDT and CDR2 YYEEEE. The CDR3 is CASSIQRGETNEKLFF.

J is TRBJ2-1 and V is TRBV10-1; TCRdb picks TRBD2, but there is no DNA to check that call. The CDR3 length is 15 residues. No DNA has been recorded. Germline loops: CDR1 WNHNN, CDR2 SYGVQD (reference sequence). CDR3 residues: CASSEGSGVQGEQFF.

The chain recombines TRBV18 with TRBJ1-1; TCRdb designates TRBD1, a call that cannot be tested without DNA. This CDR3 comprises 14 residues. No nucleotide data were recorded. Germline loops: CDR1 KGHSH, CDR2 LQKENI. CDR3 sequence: CASSPTQGDTEAFF.

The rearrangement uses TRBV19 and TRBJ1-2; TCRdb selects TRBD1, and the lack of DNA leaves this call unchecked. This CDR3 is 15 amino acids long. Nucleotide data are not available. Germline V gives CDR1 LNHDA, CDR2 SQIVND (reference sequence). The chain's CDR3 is CASSSARAPSYGYTF.

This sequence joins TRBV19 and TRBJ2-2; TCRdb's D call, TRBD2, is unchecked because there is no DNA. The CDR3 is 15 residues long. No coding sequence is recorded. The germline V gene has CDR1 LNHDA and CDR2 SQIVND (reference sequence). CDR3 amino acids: CASSIIRGYTGELFF.

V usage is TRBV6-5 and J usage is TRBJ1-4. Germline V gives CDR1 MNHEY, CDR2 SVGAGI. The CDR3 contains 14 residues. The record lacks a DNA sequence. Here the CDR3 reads CASSLTGVGEKLFF.